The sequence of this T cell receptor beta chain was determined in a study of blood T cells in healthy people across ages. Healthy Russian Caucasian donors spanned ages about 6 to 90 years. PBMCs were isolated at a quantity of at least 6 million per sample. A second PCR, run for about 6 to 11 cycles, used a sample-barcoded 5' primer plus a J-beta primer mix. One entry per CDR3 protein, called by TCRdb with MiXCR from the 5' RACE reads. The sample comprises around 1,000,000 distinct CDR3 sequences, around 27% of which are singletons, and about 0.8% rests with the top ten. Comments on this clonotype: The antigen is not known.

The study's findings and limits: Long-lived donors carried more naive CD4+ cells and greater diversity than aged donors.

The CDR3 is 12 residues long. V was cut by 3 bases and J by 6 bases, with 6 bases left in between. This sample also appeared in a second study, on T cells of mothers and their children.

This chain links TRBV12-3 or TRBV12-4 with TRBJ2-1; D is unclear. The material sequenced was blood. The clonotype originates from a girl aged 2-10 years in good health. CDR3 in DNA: TGTGCCAGCAGTTTCTTGCGCAATGAGCAGTTCTTC. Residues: CASSFLRNEQFF.